This TCR beta chain was documented in a study of blood T cells in healthy people across ages. Study-level points and caveats: With naive T cell percentage, TCR beta diversity showed a strong correlation.

Primed by a sample-barcoded 5' primer and a J-beta primer mix, a second PCR proceeded for about 7 to 11 cycles. Each CDR3 protein is one row after TCRdb ran MiXCR on the 5' RACE reads. The sample lists 1.5 million to 2 million distinct CDR3 sequences; about two fifths were seen once. Each sample provided at least 5 micrograms of extracted total RNA. A remark on this clonotype: Antigen: not known.

The clonotype comes from a human donor in good health. Sequenced material: blood.

CDR3 protein: CASSPGQGEAYEQYF. As DNA, the CDR3 is TGTGCCAGCAGCCCCGGACAGGGAGAGGCCTACGAGCAGTACTTC. The gene calls are TRBV7-6 and TRBJ2-4, with TRBD1 matching 8 bases. With the DNA end fitting TRBJ2-7 better, the J assignment may be wrong. Germline CDR1 and CDR2: SGHVS and FNYEAQ. The CDR3 consists of 15 residues.